The 24 T cell receptor beta chains reported below all come from one sample, sequenced in a study of T cell responses to AZD1222 COVID-19 vaccine. Libraries were prepared by immunoSEQ multiplex PCR; TCRdb keeps only in-frame clonotypes and omits some of them. The sample contains over 90,000 clones, roughly 87% of which appear only once. Here the sequenced sample was peripheral blood, taken on day 0 of AZD1222 vaccination. These receptors were obtained from an adult in good health.

This chain links TRBV6-1 with TRBJ2-3; perhaps TRBD2 as D (5 bases). Trimming took off 0 bases at V and 3 bases at J, with 10 bases between the two ends. The CDR3 has 15 amino acids. Germline loops: CDR1 MNHNS, CDR2 SASEGT. CDR3 sequence (DNA): TGTGCCAGCAGTGAAGCTAGCGTTCTTACAGATACGCAGTATTTT. This gives the protein CASSEASVLTDTQYF.

The chain has TRBV7-3 and TRBJ2-1; D call uncertain. Trimming took off 1 base at V and 7 bases at J, with 17 bases between the two ends. Germline V gene sequence: CDR1 SGHTA, CDR2 FQGTGA. The CDR3 runs 16 residues. The CDR3 nucleotides are TGTGCCAGCAGCTTAAACGGAAGGTTATTATATAATGAGCAGTTCTTC. This gives the protein CASSLNGRLLYNEQFF.

The chain uses TRBV7-4 and TRBJ2-4, with TRBD2 as a possible D gene (6 bases). The CDR3 totals 16 residues. Trimming cost V 5 bases and J 3 bases, with 17 bases left between them. Germline V CDR1 and CDR2: SGHVT, SQSDAQ. CDR3 region: CASSARLVVGKNIQYF. CDR3 coding DNA: TGTGCCAGCAGCGCCCGACTAGTTGTCGGCAAAAACATTCAGTACTTC.

The gene calls are TRBV30 and TRBJ1-2; D might be TRBD1 (6 bases). This CDR3 has 15 amino acids. CDR1 is GTSNPN, CDR2 SVGIG, per germline (reference sequence). The V gene lost 2 bases and the J gene lost 0 bases, with 13 bases spanning the gap. The DNA for the CDR3 is TGTGCCTGGAGTTCGGGAGGGGGAGCTAACTATGGCTACACCTTC. It codes for CAWSSGGGANYGYTF.

The rearrangement links TRBV12-3 or TRBV12-4 to TRBJ1-2, with a weak D call TRBD1 (5 bases). The CDR3 extends over 13 amino acids. V gave up 5 bases and J gave up 8 bases, with 15 bases separating them. The CDR3 spells CASSPWDPKGYTF. As DNA, the CDR3 is TGTGCCAGCAGTCCCTGGGACCCCAAAGGCTACACCTTC.

The chain couples TRBV5-1 to TRBJ1-1; D gene ambiguous. V was cut by 6 bases and J by 0 bases, with 15 bases left in between. The CDR3 runs to 15 residues. Germline V gives CDR1 SGHRS, CDR2 YFSETQ. The CDR3 bases are TGCGCCAGCATAATGGACCCGGGCGTGAACACTGAAGCTTTCTTT. Translating it yields CASIMDPGVNTEAFF.

The gene calls are TRBV5-1 and TRBJ2-3; no firm D call. Germline CDR1 SGHRS, CDR2 YFSETQ. CDR3 length: 13 amino acids. The ends were cut back, 0 bases at V and 4 bases at J, with 6 bases in the middle. CDR3 amino acids: CASSLVRADTQYF. CDR3 nucleotides: TGCGCCAGCAGCTTGGTCCGGGCAGATACGCAGTATTTT.

The chain combines TRBV27 with TRBJ1-5; TRBD1 is a possible D gene (5 bases). V lost 6 bases to trimming and J lost 5 bases, with 17 bases between them. Germline assignment: CDR1 MNHEY and CDR2 SMNVEV (reference sequence). The CDR3 has 15 amino acids. The CDR3 DNA reads TGTGCCAGCAGCGTGGGACGGGGACGGGATCAGCCCCAGCATTTT. Translation: CASSVGRGRDQPQHF.

This clone rates as medium-sized. The chain uses TRBV13 and TRBJ2-1; D is uncertain. The CDR3 consists of 16 residues. Germline CDR1 is PRHDT and CDR2 is FYEKMQ (reference sequence). V was clipped by 0 bases and J by 1 base, with 10 bases between them. CDR3 DNA sequence: TGTGCCAGCAGCTTAGGCTGGCGGAGATCCTACAATGAGCAGTTCTTC. Its translation is CASSLGWRRSYNEQFF.

This chain joins TRBV28 and TRBJ1-4; no clear D gene. The CDR3 runs to 14 residues. Trimming took off 4 bases at V and 8 bases at J, with 14 bases between the two ends. Germline CDR1 reads MDHEN; CDR2 reads SYDVKM. The DNA for the CDR3 is TGTGCCAGCAGTTATGCCCTTCGAATCGAAAAACTGTTTTTT. Translation gives CASSYALRIEKLFF.

The V and J genes are TRBV3-1 (or the pseudogene TRBV3-2) and TRBJ1-1, with 7 bases fitting TRBD1. The V segment lost 3 bases and the J segment 1 base; nucleotides outside the gene matches: 8. This CDR3 is built from 16 residues. Germline assignment: CDR1 LGHDT and CDR2 YNNKEL (reference sequence). CDR3 residues: CASSHFWTGRNTEAFF. The CDR3 bases are TGTGCCAGCAGCCATTTTTGGACAGGCAGGAACACTGAAGCTTTCTTT.

CDR3 sequence reads: CASSGGQDTDTQYF. The CDR3 nucleotides read TGTGCCAGCAGTGGGGGACAGGACACAGATACGCAGTATTTT. The chain recombines TRBV6-4 with TRBJ2-3; TRBD1 matches 8 bases. Trimming at V came to 4 bases and at J to 2 bases, leaving 2 bases not matched to a gene. The V gene's germline CDR1 is MRHNA and CDR2 SNTAGT. The length of the CDR3 is 14 residues.

This chain uses TRBV6-5 with TRBJ1-2; tentative D call: TRBD1 (5 bases). Trimming pared 5 bases from V and 3 bases from J, leaving 10 bases between. Germline V lookup: CDR1 MNHEY, CDR2 SVGAGI. The CDR3 contains 13 residues. In DNA form, the CDR3 reads TGTGCCAGCAGTAGACAGTTGGACTATGGCTACACCTTC. This encodes CASSRQLDYGYTF.

The chain uses TRBV10-3 and TRBJ1-5; D remains unclear. Trimming removed 0 bases from V and 6 bases from J, with 9 bases in between. The germline V gene encodes CDR1 ENHRY and CDR2 SYGVKD. CDR3 length: 14 amino acids. The DNA for the CDR3 is TGTGCCATCAGTGAGTCGTGGGAGGCTCAGCCCCAGCATTTT. Translating it yields CAISESWEAQPQHF.

V is TRBV2 and J is TRBJ1-6, with D maybe TRBD1 (6 bases). The CDR3 totals 15 residues. Per germline, CDR1 SNHLY and CDR2 FYNNEI. V shed 1 base and J shed 9 bases, with 13 bases lying between them. CDR3 in amino acids: CASSEGSGVSSPLHF. The CDR3 DNA reads TGTGCCAGCAGTGAAGGTTCAGGGGTTAGTTCACCCCTCCACTTT. Looking up the rest from reference TRBV2 and TRBJ1-6 gives the full variable domain: EPEVTQTPSHQVTQMGQEVILRCVPISNHLYFYWYRQILGQKVEFLVSFYNNEISEKSEIFDDQFSVERPDGSNFTLKIRSTKLEDSAMYFCASSEGSGVSSPLHFGNGTRLTVT.

The chain links TRBV18 to TRBJ2-7; TRBD1 matches at 7 bases. This CDR3 contains 14 residues. In germline, CDR1 is KGHSH, CDR2 LQKENI. The ends lost 1 base at V and 4 bases at J; junction bases unmatched: 4. CDR3: CASSPRAGGYEQYF. The CDR3 region has the DNA TGTGCCAGCTCACCACGGGCAGGGGGATACGAGCAGTACTTC.

The chain carries TRBV6-2 or TRBV6-3 and TRBJ2-3; 9 bases map to TRBD2. J lost 9 bases, V lost 3 bases, and 7 bases had no gene match. Germline values: CDR1 MNHEY, CDR2 SVGEGT. The CDR3 is made up of 14 amino acids. The CDR3 protein is CASSYERGVWTQYF. The CDR3 nucleotides read TGTGCCAGCAGTTATGAGCGGGGGGTTTGGACGCAGTATTTT.

This clone was recorded once. This chain links TRBV4-1 with TRBJ1-4; no firm D call. This CDR3 comprises 16 residues. The germline V and J ends were trimmed by 1 base and 11 bases, with 20 bases remaining between them. CDR1 and CDR2 from the germline V gene are MGHRA and YSYEKL. The CDR3 reads CASSQGVGSQSGKLFF. Here the CDR3 DNA reads TGCGCCAGCAGCCAAGGAGTGGGCAGCCAGAGCGGGAAACTGTTTTTT.

Notes on this clone: This sample also contains other DNA sequences that code for the same CDR3. V is TRBV14 and J is TRBJ1-3; unclear D gene. The CDR3 length is 15 residues. Trimming cost V 2 bases and J 0 bases, with 8 bases left between them. The germline gives CDR1 SGHDN, CDR2 FVKESK. This CDR3 is CASSQSVSSGNTIYF. CDR3 DNA sequence: TGTGCCAGCAGCCAATCGGTGAGCTCTGGAAACACCATATATTTT.

The chain links TRBV7-9 to TRBJ1-1; 7 bases map to TRBD1. This CDR3 region has 13 residues. CDR1 SEHNR and CDR2 FQNEAQ come from the germline V gene (reference sequence). V gave up 5 bases and J gave up 11 bases; unmatched junction bases: 11. CDR3 residues: CASSPRQGEVAFF. The CDR3 region has the DNA TGTGCCAGCAGCCCCCGACAGGGCGAGGTTGCTTTCTTT.

The V gene is TRBV19, the J gene TRBJ1-5, with TRBD1 identical over 7 bases. Germline loops: CDR1 LNHDA, CDR2 SQIVND (reference sequence). J was trimmed by 7 bases and V by 5 bases; bases with no gene match: 8. CDR3 length: 14 amino acids. The CDR3 DNA is TGTGCCAGTAGTCCAGACAGGGTGGGACAGCCCCAGCATTTT. Encoded protein: CASSPDRVGQPQHF.

The chain couples TRBV10-3 to TRBJ2-1; a weak D match, TRBD2 (6 bases). Germline assignment: CDR1 ENHRY and CDR2 SYGVKD. The CDR3 is 15 residues long. V lost 1 base and J 7 bases, leaving 14 bases between the germline ends. Written as DNA, the CDR3 is TGTGCCATCAGTGAGTTCACGGGGGAGAGGAATGAGCAGTTCTTC. Its protein product is CAISEFTGERNEQFF.

The V call is TRBV28, the J call TRBJ1-1; 10 bases map to TRBD1. V shed 8 bases, J shed 2 bases, and the junction held 2 bases outside the gene matches. CDR1 and CDR2 (germline): MDHEN, SYDVKM. The CDR3 totals 13 residues. The CDR3 spells CASGDRGNTEAFF. The CDR3 DNA is TGTGCCAGCGGGGACAGGGGTAACACTGAAGCTTTCTTT.

The V gene is TRBV7-9, the J gene TRBJ1-2; 8 bases fit TRBD1. The germline V gene has CDR1 SEHNR and CDR2 FQNEAQ (reference sequence). Losses at the gene ends were 5 bases for V and 4 bases for J; bases not matched to a gene: 9. This CDR3 region has 15 residues. The CDR3: CASSTIRGLGYGYTF. In nucleotides, the CDR3 is TGTGCCAGCAGCACGATCAGGGGGCTTGGCTATGGCTACACCTTC.